This TCR beta chain was captured by sequencing in a study of OX40 agonist ivuxolimab in advanced cancers. Study in general: The study reported partial responses in three patients: one hepatocellular carcinoma, two cutaneous melanoma.

The table came from immunoSEQ multiplex PCR; TCRdb's copy has only in-frame clones and leaves some out. The table has about 82,000 clones, over 80% seen once. People who had autoimmune disease history or systemic immunosuppression were excluded. This clone was detected only a few times. This TCR was recovered from an adult with an advanced solid tumor such as melanoma, head and neck, liver or kidney cancer. Sequenced material: CD4+ or CD8+ T cells sorted from blood, taken in a trial of the OX40 agonist ivuxolimab.

Here the CDR3 DNA reads TGTGCCAGCAGCAGCTGGGATGGAAACACCATATATTTT. Translated, it gives CASSSWDGNTIYF. V is TRBV11-2 and J is TRBJ1-3; no reliable D call. The germline V gene has CDR1 SGHAT and CDR2 FQNNGV. This CDR3 comprises 13 residues. Deletions cut 5 bases from V and 3 bases from J, with 8 bases between.